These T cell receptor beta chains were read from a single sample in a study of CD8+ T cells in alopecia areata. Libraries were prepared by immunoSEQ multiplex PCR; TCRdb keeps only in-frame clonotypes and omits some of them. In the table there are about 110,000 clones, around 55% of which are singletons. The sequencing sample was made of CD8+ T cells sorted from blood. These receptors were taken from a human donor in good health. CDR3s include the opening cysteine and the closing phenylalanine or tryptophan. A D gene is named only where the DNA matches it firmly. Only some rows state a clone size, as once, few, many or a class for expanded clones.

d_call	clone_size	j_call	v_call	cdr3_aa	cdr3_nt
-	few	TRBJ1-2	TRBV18	CASSPERQWGQEGYTF	TGTGCCAGCTCACCCGAAAGACAGTGGGGGCAAGAAGGCTACACCTTC
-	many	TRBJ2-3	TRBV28	CASSFGEPDTQYF	TGTGCCAGCAGTTTTGGTGAGCCAGATACGCAGTATTTT
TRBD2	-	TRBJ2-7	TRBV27	CASSLAGGTYEQYF	TGTGCCAGCAGTTTAGCGGGGGGGACCTACGAGCAGTACTTC
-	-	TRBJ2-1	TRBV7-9	CASSPRGSRMIHNEQFF	TGTGCCAGCAGCCCCCGGGGGAGTAGAATGATCCACAATGAGCAGTTCTTC
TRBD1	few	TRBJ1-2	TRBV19	CASSIAGQGNYGYTF	TGTGCCAGTAGTATAGCGGGACAGGGGAACTATGGCTACACCTTC
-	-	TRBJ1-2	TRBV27	CASSGWGQNYGYTF	TGTGCCAGCAGTGGGTGGGGGCAGAACTATGGCTACACCTTC
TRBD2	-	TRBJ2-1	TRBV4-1	CASSHPSGEQFF	TGCGCCAGCAGCCACCCTAGCGGGGAGCAGTTCTTC
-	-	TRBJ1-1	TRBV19	CATRAGGLTEAFF	TGTGCCACGAGGGCGGGGGGGCTCACTGAAGCTTTCTTT
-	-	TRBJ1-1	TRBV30	CAWSVLRASEAFF	TGTGCCTGGAGTGTACTCCGCGCGTCCGAAGCTTTCTTT
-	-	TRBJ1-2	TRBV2	CASSTSTRESGGYTF	TGTGCCAGCAGTACCAGTACCCGGGAATCGGGCGGCTACACCTTC
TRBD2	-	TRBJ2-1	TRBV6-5	CASSYGLGSGVREQFF	TGTGCCAGCAGTTACGGTTTGGGTAGCGGGGTACGCGAGCAGTTCTTC
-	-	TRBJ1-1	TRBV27	CASSLSGLNTEAFF	TGTGCCAGCAGTTTATCAGGGCTGAACACTGAAGCTTTCTTT
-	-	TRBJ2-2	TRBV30	CAWSVPARHTGELFF	TGTGCCTGGAGTGTACCCGCCCGACACACCGGGGAGCTGTTTTTT
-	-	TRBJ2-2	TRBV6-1	CASSFFQGNTGELFF	TGTGCCAGCAGTTTCTTCCAGGGGAACACCGGGGAGCTGTTTTTT
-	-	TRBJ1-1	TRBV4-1	CASSQDRLTEAFF	TGCGCCAGCAGCCAAGATCGGCTAACTGAAGCTTTCTTT
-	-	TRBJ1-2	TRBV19	CASSPLDGSNFNYGYTF	TGTGCCAGTAGTCCGTTGGACGGATCTAACTTTAACTATGGCTACACCTTC
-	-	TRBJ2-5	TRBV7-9	CASSLSVLAWGLQETQYF	TGTGCCAGCAGCTTATCTGTACTAGCCTGGGGACTCCAAGAGACCCAGTACTTC
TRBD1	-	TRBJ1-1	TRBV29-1	CSVRTGDTEAFF	TGCAGCGTTCGGACAGGGGACACTGAAGCTTTCTTT
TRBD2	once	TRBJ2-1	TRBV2	CASSVRTSPYNEQFF	TGTGCCAGCAGCGTTCGGACTAGCCCCTACAATGAGCAGTTCTTC
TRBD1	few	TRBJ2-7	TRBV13	CASSLEARDRDVEQYF	TGTGCCAGCAGCTTAGAGGCCCGGGACAGGGACGTCGAGCAGTACTTC
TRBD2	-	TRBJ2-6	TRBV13	CASSPGLASPRLSGANVLTF	TGTGCCAGCAGCCCCGGACTAGCTTCTCCTCGGCTCTCTGGGGCCAACGTCCTGACTTTC
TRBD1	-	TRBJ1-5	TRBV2	CASSNGQGVNQPQHF	TGTGCCAGCAGTAACGGACAGGGGGTGAATCAGCCCCAGCATTTT
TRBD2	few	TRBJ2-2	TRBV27	CASSLLLARTGELFF	TGTGCCAGCAGTTTATTACTAGCGCGGACCGGGGAGCTGTTTTTT
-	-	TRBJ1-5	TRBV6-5	CASSYSRVDQPQHF	TGTGCCAGCAGTTACTCGAGGGTCGATCAGCCCCAGCATTTT
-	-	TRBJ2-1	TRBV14	CASSPGGEYRQFF	TGTGCCAGCAGCCCAGGGGGGGAGTATCGGCAGTTCTTC
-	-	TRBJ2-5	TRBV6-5	CASSEWSQETQYF	TGTGCCAGCAGTGAGTGGAGCCAAGAGACCCAGTACTTC
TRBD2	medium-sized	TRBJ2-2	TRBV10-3	CAIGRGGDGGELFF	TGTGCCATCGGACGGGGGGGAGACGGCGGGGAGCTGTTTTTT
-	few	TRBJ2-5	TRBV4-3	CAWTAQETQYF	TGCGCCTGGACAGCCCAAGAGACCCAGTACTTC
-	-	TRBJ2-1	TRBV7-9	CASSLGSVDEQFF	TGTGCCAGCAGCTTGGGGTCTGTAGATGAGCAGTTCTTC